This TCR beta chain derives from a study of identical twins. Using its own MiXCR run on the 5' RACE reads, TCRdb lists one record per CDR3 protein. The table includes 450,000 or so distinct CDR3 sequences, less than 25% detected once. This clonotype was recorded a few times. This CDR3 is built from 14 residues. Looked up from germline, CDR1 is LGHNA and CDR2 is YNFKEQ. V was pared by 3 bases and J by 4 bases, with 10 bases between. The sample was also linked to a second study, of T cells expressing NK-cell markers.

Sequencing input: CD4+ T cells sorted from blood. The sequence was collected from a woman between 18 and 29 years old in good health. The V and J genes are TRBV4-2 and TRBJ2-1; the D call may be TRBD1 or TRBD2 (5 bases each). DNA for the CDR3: TGTGCCAGCAGCCACGGCGAGGGGTACAATGAGCAGTTCTTC. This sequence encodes CASSHGEGYNEQFF.